The entry below gives a single T cell receptor (beta chain) sequence along with its context. The germline V gene encodes CDR1 DFQATT and CDR2 SNEGSKA (reference sequence). This CDR3 spans 15 amino acids. Patients who underwent sequencing had shown CD8+CD57+ cell expansion by flow cytometry. Genomic DNA was employed as the template in profiling TCR beta VDJ and CDR3. TCRdb processed the reads anew with MiXCR; each CDR3 protein has one entry. The repertoire includes about 160,000 distinct CDR3 sequences, more than 45% of them detected once, and 2.5% to 3% sits in the top ten. The data belong to a study of CD8+CD57+ T cells in acquired aplastic anemia.

Sequenced sample: sorted CD4+, CD8+, or CD8+CD57+ T cells (not recorded which) from PBMCs. This chain uses TRBV20-1 with TRBJ1-5; D remains ambiguous. The source of this sequence is a human donor with aplastic anemia. For the CDR3, the DNA is TGCAGCGTAGTGGGGAGTGGCCGCCGCGATCAGCCCCAGCATTTT. Protein sequence: CSVVGSGRRDQPQHF.